This section outlines one T cell receptor beta chain sequence together with its context. Its target is unknown. Method: immunoSEQ multiplex PCR; TCRdb's copy keeps in-frame clones and lacks some. Counted here are under 600,000 clones, nearly 80% occurring once; the ten biggest clones make up about 12%. The sample belongs to a study of shared clonotypes between healthy human individuals. Study results and caveats: With few donors, the genetic and exposure-history diversity represented was limited.

V was cut by 0 bases and J by 0 bases, with 10 bases left in between. Germline CDR1 SGHTS, CDR2 YDEGEE. The CDR3 is 16 residues long. The sample was PBMCs. The origin of this receptor is a woman aged 35 to 49 in good health. Some clones in this sample may be carry-over from other donors' samples. The chain uses TRBV5-8 and TRBJ1-3; D gene uncertain. The CDR3: CASSLVRISSGNTIYF. The DNA of the CDR3 is TGTGCCAGCAGCTTGGTTCGGATAAGCTCTGGAAACACCATATATTTT.